This is a list of T cell receptor beta chains from one sample in a study of T cell repertoires in cytomegalovirus infection. A single record per CDR3 protein comes from TCRdb applying MiXCR to the reads. The sample carries about half a million distinct CDR3 sequences, around a third recorded once. Their antigen targets remain unknown. Specimen: cultured PBMCs, collected from culture after CMV antigen stimulation. These receptor sequences come from a human donor in good health (CMV status not recorded). Some clones in this sample may be carry-over from other donors' samples. Each CDR3 is given with its conserved first and last residue. Each record gives: D gene, CDR3 length, clone size, V gene, J gene, CDR3 DNA, CDR3 protein. The D gene is left open where the match is weak. Clone size is stated in some rows and not others, as once, few, many or a class when expanded.

D gene: TRBD2; CDR3 length: 16; clone size: .; V gene: TRBV5-6; J gene: TRBJ2-3; CDR3 DNA: TGTGCCAGCAGCTTGGGGGTGCGGGAGACGGCAGATACGCAGTATTTT; CDR3 protein: CASSLGVRETADTQYF
D gene: .; CDR3 length: 14; clone size: once; V gene: TRBV10-3; J gene: TRBJ2-1; CDR3 DNA: TGTGCCATCACTGACCCGGATATGTACAATGAGCAGTTCTTC; CDR3 protein: CAITDPDMYNEQFF
D gene: TRBD2; CDR3 length: 14; clone size: few; V gene: TRBV28; J gene: TRBJ2-1; CDR3 DNA: TGTGCCAGTGGAGCGGGAGGGTCCTACAATGAGCAGTTCTTC; CDR3 protein: CASGAGGSYNEQFF
D gene: TRBD1; CDR3 length: 18; clone size: .; V gene: TRBV5-5; J gene: TRBJ1-1; CDR3 DNA: TGTGCCAGCAGCTTGAGTCCCTTCGGGGAGACAGGGAAGACTGAAGCTTTCTTT; CDR3 protein: CASSLSPFGETGKTEAFF
D gene: TRBD1; CDR3 length: 13; clone size: few; V gene: TRBV28; J gene: TRBJ1-2; CDR3 DNA: TGTGCCAGCAGTTACTCAGGGGGCGATGGCTACACCTTC; CDR3 protein: CASSYSGGDGYTF
D gene: .; CDR3 length: 15; clone size: .; V gene: TRBV4-1; J gene: TRBJ1-1; CDR3 DNA: TGCGCCAGCAGCCAAGTGATTAATCGGCTCACTGAAGCTTTCTTT; CDR3 protein: CASSQVINRLTEAFF
D gene: .; CDR3 length: 15; clone size: .; V gene: TRBV6-5; J gene: TRBJ1-4; CDR3 DNA: TGTGCCAGCAGCTACACAGCGGGGGCGCAGGAAAAACTGTTTTTT; CDR3 protein: CASSYTAGAQEKLFF
D gene: TRBD2; CDR3 length: 16; clone size: .; V gene: TRBV7-6; J gene: TRBJ2-5; CDR3 DNA: TGTGCCAGCAGCTTAGCCCCACTAGCGGCCGGGGAGACCCAGTACTTC; CDR3 protein: CASSLAPLAAGETQYF
D gene: TRBD1; CDR3 length: 16; clone size: .; V gene: TRBV12-3/TRBV12-4; J gene: TRBJ1-2; CDR3 DNA: TGTGCCAGCAGTCCGACAAGACAGGGTCCGGGCTATGGCTACACCTTC; CDR3 protein: CASSPTRQGPGYGYTF
D gene: TRBD1; CDR3 length: 14; clone size: .; V gene: TRBV12-3/TRBV12-4; J gene: TRBJ2-7; CDR3 DNA: TGTGCCAGCAGGGGTGGACAGGGGGCCAGAGAGCAGTACTTC; CDR3 protein: CASRGGQGAREQYF
D gene: TRBD2; CDR3 length: 14; clone size: .; V gene: TRBV19; J gene: TRBJ2-1; CDR3 DNA: TGTGCCAGCAGTAATCGGGAGGTTGGCAATGAGCAGTTCTTC; CDR3 protein: CASSNREVGNEQFF
D gene: TRBD2; CDR3 length: 14; clone size: .; V gene: TRBV7-8; J gene: TRBJ2-5; CDR3 DNA: TGTGCCAGCAGCTTCAGCGGGAGTTACGAGACCCAGTACTTC; CDR3 protein: CASSFSGSYETQYF
D gene: .; CDR3 length: 14; clone size: .; V gene: TRBV25-1; J gene: TRBJ2-5; CDR3 DNA: TGTGCCAGCAGCCTCCGGGGAATAAGAGGGACCCAGTACTTC; CDR3 protein: CASSLRGIRGTQYF
D gene: TRBD1; CDR3 length: 17; clone size: few; V gene: TRBV4-2; J gene: TRBJ2-5; CDR3 DNA: TGTGCCAGCAGCCAAGATCCTGACCCCAGGGGGCAAGAGACCCAGTACTTC; CDR3 protein: CASSQDPDPRGQETQYF
D gene: .; CDR3 length: 13; clone size: many; V gene: TRBV7-2; J gene: TRBJ1-1; CDR3 DNA: TGTGCCAGCAGTACAGGGCGTGGAACTGAAGCTTTCTTT; CDR3 protein: CASSTGRGTEAFF
D gene: .; CDR3 length: 11; clone size: .; V gene: TRBV14; J gene: TRBJ2-3; CDR3 DNA: TGTGCCAGCAGCCGACAGTTTACGCAGTATTTT; CDR3 protein: CASSRQFTQYF
D gene: TRBD2; CDR3 length: 16; clone size: .; V gene: TRBV6-4; J gene: TRBJ2-1; CDR3 DNA: TGTGCCACCACCCCCTGGCGGGAGAGCTCCTACAATGAGCAGTTCTTC; CDR3 protein: CATTPWRESSYNEQFF
D gene: .; CDR3 length: 15; clone size: once; V gene: TRBV4-1; J gene: TRBJ1-3; CDR3 DNA: TGCGCCAGCAGCCGGGGTCAGGGGAATGGAAACACCATATATTTT; CDR3 protein: CASSRGQGNGNTIYF
D gene: .; CDR3 length: 15; clone size: .; V gene: TRBV7-2; J gene: TRBJ1-1; CDR3 DNA: TGTGCCAGCAGCTTAGTCGGGGGCGCGGACACTGAAGCTTTCTTT; CDR3 protein: CASSLVGGADTEAFF
D gene: .; CDR3 length: 13; clone size: many; V gene: TRBV4-2; J gene: TRBJ1-6; CDR3 DNA: TGTGCCAGCAGGGGCGGGCAGGATTCACCCCTCCACTTT; CDR3 protein: CASRGGQDSPLHF
D gene: TRBD2; CDR3 length: 16; clone size: few; V gene: TRBV11-2; J gene: TRBJ2-3; CDR3 DNA: TGTGCCAGCAGCCAAAGTAGCGGGAGTGTGACAGATACGCAGTATTTT; CDR3 protein: CASSQSSGSVTDTQYF
D gene: .; CDR3 length: 16; clone size: .; V gene: TRBV27; J gene: TRBJ2-2; CDR3 DNA: TGTGCCAGCAGTAAGGCTAGCGTAGGGCACACCGGGGAGCTGTTTTTT; CDR3 protein: CASSKASVGHTGELFF
D gene: TRBD1; CDR3 length: 14; clone size: .; V gene: TRBV20-1; J gene: TRBJ1-1; CDR3 DNA: TGCAGTGCCAAGTCAGGGGGCGGGAACACTGAAGCTTTCTTT; CDR3 protein: CSAKSGGGNTEAFF
D gene: .; CDR3 length: 13; clone size: few; V gene: TRBV19; J gene: TRBJ2-1; CDR3 DNA: TGTGCCAGTAGTATCATCAGGGCCCATGAGCAGTTCTTC; CDR3 protein: CASSIIRAHEQFF
D gene: .; CDR3 length: 18; clone size: few; V gene: TRBV4-1; J gene: TRBJ2-3; CDR3 DNA: TGCGCCAGCAGCCCGATACAGTTCCAACAGGGAAACACAGATACGCAGTATTTT; CDR3 protein: CASSPIQFQQGNTDTQYF
D gene: TRBD2; CDR3 length: 17; clone size: .; V gene: TRBV19; J gene: TRBJ2-3; CDR3 DNA: TGTGCCAGTAGTCTTACGACTAGCGTGGTGCAAAGGGATACGCAGTATTTT; CDR3 protein: CASSLTTSVVQRDTQYF
D gene: .; CDR3 length: 16; clone size: .; V gene: TRBV5-1; J gene: TRBJ1-3; CDR3 DNA: TGCGCCAGCAGCTTTGCCGGGTCCACGCCTGGAAACACCATATATTTT; CDR3 protein: CASSFAGSTPGNTIYF
D gene: TRBD1; CDR3 length: 16; clone size: .; V gene: TRBV4-3; J gene: TRBJ2-1; CDR3 DNA: TGCGCCAGCAGCCCCGGGACAGGCACGTCCTACAATGAGCAGTTCTTC; CDR3 protein: CASSPGTGTSYNEQFF
D gene: .; CDR3 length: 16; clone size: .; V gene: TRBV4-1; J gene: TRBJ2-3; CDR3 DNA: TGCGCCAGCAGCCAAGATCTAGGGACACCTGTTGATACGCAGTATTTT; CDR3 protein: CASSQDLGTPVDTQYF
D gene: TRBD2; CDR3 length: 13; clone size: few; V gene: TRBV5-4; J gene: TRBJ2-1; CDR3 DNA: TGTGCCAGCAGCTTCACTAGCGGAGGTGAGCAGTTCTTC; CDR3 protein: CASSFTSGGEQFF
D gene: .; CDR3 length: 15; clone size: many; V gene: TRBV7-2; J gene: TRBJ1-6; CDR3 DNA: TGTGCCAGCAGCGAGGACGCCGCCTATAATTCACCCCTCCACTTT; CDR3 protein: CASSEDAAYNSPLHF
D gene: .; CDR3 length: 14; clone size: .; V gene: TRBV7-6; J gene: TRBJ1-1; CDR3 DNA: TGTGCCAGCAGCGCTGACAGAGTGAACACTGAAGCTTTCTTT; CDR3 protein: CASSADRVNTEAFF
D gene: TRBD1; CDR3 length: 15; clone size: few; V gene: TRBV28; J gene: TRBJ1-5; CDR3 DNA: TGTGCCAGCAGTCCCTGGGACAGGGAAGGTCAGCCCCAGCATTTT; CDR3 protein: CASSPWDREGQPQHF
D gene: TRBD2; CDR3 length: 15; clone size: .; V gene: TRBV20-1; J gene: TRBJ2-5; CDR3 DNA: TGCAGTGCTACTCCTCGCAGGGCCGGGGGGGAGACCCAGTACTTC; CDR3 protein: CSATPRRAGGETQYF
D gene: .; CDR3 length: 16; clone size: .; V gene: TRBV12-3/TRBV12-4; J gene: TRBJ2-5; CDR3 DNA: TGTGCCAGCAGTTTAGGGGGGGGGCATTGGCAAGAGACCCAGAACTTC; CDR3 protein: CASSLGGGHWQETQNF
D gene: .; CDR3 length: 15; clone size: .; V gene: TRBV6-5; J gene: TRBJ2-7; CDR3 DNA: TGTGCCAGCAGTTACTCGACCAACGGCGTCTACGAGCAGTACTTC; CDR3 protein: CASSYSTNGVYEQYF
D gene: .; CDR3 length: 15; clone size: few; V gene: TRBV5-4; J gene: TRBJ2-3; CDR3 DNA: TGTGCCAGCAGCTTCCCCGGCCTTGGGACAGATACGCAGTATTTT; CDR3 protein: CASSFPGLGTDTQYF
D gene: TRBD2; CDR3 length: 17; clone size: few; V gene: TRBV6-2/TRBV6-3; J gene: TRBJ2-2; CDR3 DNA: TGTGCCAGCACCTGGACTAGCGGGAGGATAAACACCGGGGAGCTGTTTTTT; CDR3 protein: CASTWTSGRINTGELFF
D gene: .; CDR3 length: 14; clone size: .; V gene: TRBV7-8; J gene: TRBJ1-2; CDR3 DNA: TGTGCCAGCAGCTTAGGACAAGCGGGAGGAGGCTACACCTTC; CDR3 protein: CASSLGQAGGGYTF
D gene: .; CDR3 length: 15; clone size: .; V gene: TRBV5-6; J gene: TRBJ1-6; CDR3 DNA: TGTGCCAGCAGCTTGATCGGAGAGTATAATTCACCCCTCCACTTT; CDR3 protein: CASSLIGEYNSPLHF
D gene: .; CDR3 length: 15; clone size: many; V gene: TRBV7-2; J gene: TRBJ1-4; CDR3 DNA: TGTGCCAGCAGCTTAGTTTCGGCAACTAATGAAAAACTGTTTTTT; CDR3 protein: CASSLVSATNEKLFF
D gene: .; CDR3 length: 16; clone size: .; V gene: TRBV12-5; J gene: TRBJ2-3; CDR3 DNA: TGTGCTAGTGCCACCGGGCGTCAGCTGGCCACAGATACGCAGTATTTT; CDR3 protein: CASATGRQLATDTQYF
D gene: .; CDR3 length: 13; clone size: few; V gene: TRBV2; J gene: TRBJ2-3; CDR3 DNA: TGTGCCAGCAGTCCCTATATCACAGATACGCAGTATTTT; CDR3 protein: CASSPYITDTQYF
D gene: TRBD2; CDR3 length: 15; clone size: many; V gene: TRBV7-8; J gene: TRBJ2-3; CDR3 DNA: TGTGCCAGCAGCTTAGGAGTAGCGGGAGGAGATACGCAGTATTTT; CDR3 protein: CASSLGVAGGDTQYF
D gene: .; CDR3 length: 11; clone size: few; V gene: TRBV6-1; J gene: TRBJ2-2; CDR3 DNA: TGTGCCAGCAGTGAAGTGGGGGAGCTGTTTTTT; CDR3 protein: CASSEVGELFF
D gene: .; CDR3 length: 14; clone size: .; V gene: TRBV12-3/TRBV12-4; J gene: TRBJ1-5; CDR3 DNA: TGTGCCAGCAAGAAGGGGGGCGAATATCAGCCCCAGCATTTT; CDR3 protein: CASKKGGEYQPQHF
D gene: .; CDR3 length: 11; clone size: .; V gene: TRBV11-3; J gene: TRBJ2-1; CDR3 DNA: TGTGCCAGCAGCTTAGATCACGCGCAGTTCTTC; CDR3 protein: CASSLDHAQFF